These T cell receptor beta chains were read from a single sample in a study of response to subunit inactivated influenza vaccine. TCRdb passed the RT-PCR reads through MiXCR, listing each CDR3 protein once. The sample includes 550,000 to 800,000 distinct CDR3 sequences, about 14% of them seen just once. Here the sequenced sample was PBMCs from blood, taken around 14 days before vaccination. The receptors stem from a man aged 50-59 years who received an inactivated influenza vaccine. Both conserved end residues are part of each CDR3. D genes are given only for firm matches.

V gene	J gene	D gene	CDR3 protein
TRBV2	TRBJ2-1	TRBD1	CASSLFGQGSYNEQFF
TRBV18	TRBJ2-3	.	CASSPVFPESTDTQYF
TRBV29-1	TRBJ2-3	TRBD2	CSVQGLAGHTDTQYF
TRBV15	TRBJ2-1	.	CATNKGDFENEQFF
TRBV20-1	TRBJ1-4	.	CSASPQEKLFF
TRBV20-1	TRBJ2-7	TRBD2	CSASPFQRGARVYEQYF
TRBV27	TRBJ1-1	TRBD1	CASSTLGQYTEAFF
TRBV5-1	TRBJ2-2	TRBD1	CASSLQGAETGELFF
TRBV28	TRBJ2-3	.	CASRDDTDTQYF
TRBV15	TRBJ2-7	.	CATSRDRQSSYEQYF
TRBV6-1	TRBJ2-3	TRBD2	CASSEAGGVDTQYF
TRBV25-1	TRBJ2-1	.	CASKSSYEQFF
TRBV2	TRBJ2-1	TRBD2	CASSGPSGGLRNEQFF
TRBV7-2	TRBJ1-5	TRBD1	CASSRTGLNNQPQHF
TRBV6-1	TRBJ1-6	.	CASKITLRDRKNSPLHF
TRBV7-2	TRBJ2-7	.	CASSRPRSKAYEQYF
TRBV27	TRBJ2-7	.	CASSPSTTRSSYEQYF
TRBV28	TRBJ2-1	TRBD1	CASSFPRDRGSYNEQFF
TRBV5-1	TRBJ2-5	.	CASSVRSAETQYF
TRBV12-3/TRBV12-4	TRBJ2-6	.	CASSFQDSGANVLTF
TRBV11-1	TRBJ1-2	TRBD1	CASTRGMDTGALLNYGYTF
TRBV6-2/TRBV6-3	TRBJ1-2	.	CASSYRTDSNYGYTF
TRBV7-2	TRBJ2-5	TRBD2	CASSSGLVAGTQYF
TRBV29-1	TRBJ2-3	.	CSVAWDTQYF
TRBV29-1	TRBJ2-3	TRBD2	CSVEDPGGRSTDTQYF
TRBV4-1	TRBJ2-2	.	CASSQYAETGELFF
TRBV24-1	TRBJ2-7	TRBD2	CATSDGGAYEQYF
TRBV20-1	TRBJ2-5	TRBD2	CSARVPAGGKETQYF
TRBV12-3/TRBV12-4	TRBJ1-6	.	CASGLIPHNNSPLHF
TRBV20-1	TRBJ2-7	TRBD2	CSARLAGGPEQYF
TRBV10-2	TRBJ2-3	TRBD1	CASSPTGLDTQYF
TRBV20-1	TRBJ2-1	.	CSARDGSGILGEQFF
TRBV5-6	TRBJ2-1	TRBD1	CASSPLTGYNNEQFF
TRBV20-1	TRBJ2-3	TRBD2	CSAHAAREGHTDTQYF
TRBV2	TRBJ2-4	.	CASSEQELAKNIQYF
TRBV4-3	TRBJ2-7	.	CASSQDRAREQYF
TRBV25-1	TRBJ1-6	.	CASSDNSPLHF
TRBV2	TRBJ2-4	.	CASSVRRQLDIQYF
TRBV30	TRBJ2-3	.	CAWGGATTDTQYF
TRBV4-1	TRBJ1-5	.	CASSHPNQPQHF
TRBV7-8	TRBJ1-6	TRBD1	CASSADRAWGNSPLHF
TRBV20-1	TRBJ2-5	TRBD1	CSARGRDRGQETQYF
TRBV28	TRBJ2-7	.	CASREGPSGEQYF
TRBV20-1	TRBJ2-3	TRBD2	CSARDRRRGNTDTQYF
TRBV9	TRBJ2-1	TRBD2	CASSVDPQTSGRPYNEQFF
TRBV25-1	TRBJ2-1	.	CASSEYGGSSYNEQFF
TRBV15	TRBJ2-5	TRBD2	CATSARTSGVGETQYF
TRBV20-1	TRBJ1-5	TRBD1	CSASQGADGNQPQHF
TRBV4-3	TRBJ2-2	.	CASSQDSRDPGELFF
TRBV10-3	TRBJ2-5	.	CAISETGTETQYF
TRBV3-1	TRBJ2-7	TRBD1	CASSSYGTGSSYEQYF
TRBV29-1	TRBJ2-7	.	CSVESESSYEQYF
TRBV11-2	TRBJ1-4	TRBD1	CASRPGQGIEKLFF
TRBV27	TRBJ2-7	TRBD1	CASSLSGGQGQPYEQYF
TRBV6-4	TRBJ1-6	.	CASRVRRYNSPLHF